These 14 T cell receptor beta chains share one sample of origin, sequenced in a study of OX40 agonist ivuxolimab in advanced cancers. The data were produced by immunoSEQ multiplex PCR, yet TCRdb's version contains in-frame clones alone and is incomplete. The table lists more than 65,000 clones, over 60% of them singletons. Sequencing used CD4+ or CD8+ T cells sorted from blood, obtained in a trial of the OX40 agonist ivuxolimab. The source is an adult with an advanced solid tumor such as melanoma, head and neck, liver or kidney cancer.

The chain's CDR3 is CASREGSGANVLTF. As DNA, the CDR3 is TGTGCCAGCAGGGAGGGTTCTGGGGCCAACGTCCTGACTTTC. This chain links TRBV28 with TRBJ2-6; D perhaps matches TRBD2 (6 bases). The ends were cut back, 6 bases at V and 1 base at J, with 7 bases in the middle. Germline CDR1 MDHEN, CDR2 SYDVKM. The CDR3 sequence is 14 residues long.

The chain recombines TRBV7-2 with TRBJ2-7; 9 bases fit TRBD1. CDR1 is SGHTA, CDR2 FQGNSA, per germline. CDR3 length equals 15 residues. V trimming: 5 bases; J trimming: 4 bases; junction bases outside the gene matches: 9. CDR3 protein: CASSPTGTGWYEQYF. The CDR3 coding sequence is TGTGCCAGCAGCCCGACCGGGACAGGGTGGTACGAGCAGTACTTC.

The chain combines TRBV11-2 with TRBJ2-1, with 8 nucleotides matching TRBD1. The CDR3 has 14 amino acids. With 3 bases clipped from V and 7 bases from J, the junction kept 5 bases outside the gene matches. CDR1 is SGHAT, CDR2 FQNNGV, per germline. The CDR3, as DNA: TGTGCCAGCAGCTTTGACAGGGGATCGAATGAGCAGTTCTTC. Translation: CASSFDRGSNEQFF. The variable domain in full, completed from reference TRBV11-2 and TRBJ2-1, reads EAGVAQSPRYKIIEKRQSVAFWCNPISGHATLYWYQQILGQGPKLLIQFQNNGVVDDSQLPKDRFSAERLKGVDSTLKIQPAKLEDSAVYLCASSFDRGSNEQFFGPGTRLTVL.

The chain has TRBV5-8 and TRBJ1-2; no clear D. The CDR3 runs to 12 residues. With 5 bases removed from V and 8 bases from J, the gap between germline ends came to 13 bases. Germline loops: CDR1 SGHTS, CDR2 YDEGEE. CDR3 DNA: TGTGCCAGCAGTCGTACCAAGTGGGGCTACACCTTC. Translation gives CASSRTKWGYTF.

The chain has TRBV5-5 and TRBJ2-1, with 8 bases matching TRBD2. Germline CDR1 SGHKS, CDR2 YYEKEE (reference sequence). The CDR3 is made up of 15 amino acids. Losses at the gene ends were 3 bases for V and 4 bases for J; bases not matched to a gene: 6. The chain's CDR3 is CASSSLAVSYNEQFF. CDR3 in DNA: TGTGCCAGCAGCTCACTAGCGGTCAGTTACAATGAGCAGTTCTTC. Together with reference TRBV5-5 and TRBJ2-1, the CDR3 gives the full variable domain: DAGVTQSPTHLIKTRGQQVTLRCSPISGHKSVSWYQQVLGQGPQFIFQYYEKEERGRGNFPDRFSARQFPNYSSELNVNALLLGDSALYLCASSSLAVSYNEQFFGPGTRLTVL.

V gene TRBV5-1 combines with J gene TRBJ2-7; possibly TRBD1 or TRBD2 for D (6 bases each). Looked up from germline, CDR1 is SGHRS and CDR2 is YFSETQ. The V end lost 5 bases, the J end lost 6 bases, and 27 bases lay between the germline ends. This CDR3 comprises 17 residues. CDR3 bases: TGCGCCAGCAGAATCGTAGGGGGAGGCGGGCTTTTAGGCGAGCAGTACTTC. Translation: CASRIVGGGGLLGEQYF.

The chain recombines TRBV5-1 with TRBJ2-1; TRBD1 aligns across 8 bases. V was clipped by 6 bases and J by 8 bases; unmatched bases: 13. Germline V gene data show CDR1 as SGHRS and CDR2 as YFSETQ. The CDR3 sequence is 15 residues long. The CDR3 loop is CASTLFGQGKDEQFF. The CDR3 DNA is TGCGCCAGCACACTCTTCGGACAGGGTAAGGATGAGCAGTTCTTC.

The rearrangement joins TRBV18 to TRBJ2-6; the match to TRBD2 covers 7 bases. This CDR3 is built from 18 residues. Germline V gene sequence: CDR1 KGHSH, CDR2 LQKENI. Losses at the gene ends were 0 bases for V and 0 bases for J; bases not matched to a gene: 5. The CDR3 DNA sequence: TGTGCCAGCTCACCACCGGGAGGGACCAGCTCTGGGGCCAACGTCCTGACTTTC. Translating it yields CASSPPGGTSSGANVLTF.

The genes are TRBV5-4 and TRBJ2-3; D is unclear. CDR3 length equals 12 residues. Germline V CDR1 and CDR2: SGHNT, YYREEE (reference sequence). The V and J ends lost 0 bases and 6 bases respectively, with 5 bases between them. CDR3 nucleotide sequence: TGTGCCAGCAGCTTGGCCGGGGATACGCAGTATTTT. Its protein is CASSLAGDTQYF.

This clone has just a few counts. The V call is TRBV30, the J call TRBJ1-5; D remains ambiguous. V was clipped by 1 base and J by 6 bases, with 10 bases between them. Germline assignment: CDR1 GTSNPN and CDR2 SVGIG (reference sequence). CDR3 length equals 13 residues. CDR3 loop: CAWSDTVGQPQHF. DNA for the CDR3: TGTGCCTGGAGTGATACAGTTGGTCAGCCCCAGCATTTT.

V and J are TRBV2 and TRBJ1-4; possible D gene TRBD1, 5 bases. The CDR3 totals 14 residues. V was shortened by 4 bases and J by 4 bases, with 10 bases between the two germline ends. Germline CDR1 is SNHLY and CDR2 is FYNNEI. CDR3 in DNA: TGTGCCAGCAGTGCGGGACGGCTTAATGAAAAACTGTTTTTT. Its protein is CASSAGRLNEKLFF. Drawing the rest from reference TRBV2 and TRBJ1-4, the complete variable domain is EPEVTQTPSHQVTQMGQEVILRCVPISNHLYFYWYRQILGQKVEFLVSFYNNEISEKSEIFDDQFSVERPDGSNFTLKIRSTKLEDSAMYFCASSAGRLNEKLFFGSGTQLSVL.

The chain joins TRBV28 to TRBJ2-1, with no clear D. Germline CDR1 MDHEN, CDR2 SYDVKM. V dropped 7 bases and J dropped 7 bases, with 14 bases sitting between them. There are 13 residues in the CDR3. Written as DNA, the CDR3 is TGTGCCAGCACCGATTTCGGAAGAAATGAGCAGTTCTTC. Amino acids: CASTDFGRNEQFF.

For the CDR3, the DNA is TGTGCCAGCAGCTTGTTCGGAAGACCCCTCCACTTT. Amino acid sequence: CASSLFGRPLHF. This chain joins TRBV5-4 and TRBJ1-6; unclear D gene. This CDR3 contains 12 residues. In germline, CDR1 is SGHNT, CDR2 YYREEE (reference sequence). V shed 1 base and J shed 12 bases, with 8 bases lying between them. Looking up the rest from reference TRBV5-4 and TRBJ1-6 gives the full variable domain: ETGVTQSPTHLIKTRGQQVTLRCSSQSGHNTVSWYQQALGQGPQFIFQYYREEENGRGNFPPRFSGLQFPNYSSELNVNALELDDSALYLCASSLFGRPLHFGNGTRLTVT.

This chain joins TRBV7-2 and TRBJ2-2; TRBD2 matches 10 bases. Unmatched junction bases numbered 4, after V lost 5 bases and J lost 7 bases. Germline V lookup: CDR1 SGHTA, CDR2 FQGNSA. The CDR3 length is 14 residues. CDR3 sequence reads: CASSKGLANGELFF. The DNA for the CDR3 is TGTGCCAGCAGCAAGGGACTAGCGAACGGGGAGCTGTTTTTT.